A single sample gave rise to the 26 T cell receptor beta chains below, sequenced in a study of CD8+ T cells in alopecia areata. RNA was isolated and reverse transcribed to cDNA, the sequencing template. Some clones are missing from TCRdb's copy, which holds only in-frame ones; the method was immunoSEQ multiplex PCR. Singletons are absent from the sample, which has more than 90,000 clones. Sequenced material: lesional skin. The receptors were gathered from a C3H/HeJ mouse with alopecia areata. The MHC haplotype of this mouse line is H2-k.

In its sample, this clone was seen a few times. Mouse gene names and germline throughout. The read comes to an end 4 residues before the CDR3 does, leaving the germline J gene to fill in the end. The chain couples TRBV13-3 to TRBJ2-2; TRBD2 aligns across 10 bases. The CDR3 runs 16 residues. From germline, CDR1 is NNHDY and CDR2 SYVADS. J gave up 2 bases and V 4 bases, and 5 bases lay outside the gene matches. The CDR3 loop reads CASSNRDWGNTGQLYF. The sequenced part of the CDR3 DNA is TGTGCCAGCAGTAACCGGGACTGGGGCAACACCGGG.

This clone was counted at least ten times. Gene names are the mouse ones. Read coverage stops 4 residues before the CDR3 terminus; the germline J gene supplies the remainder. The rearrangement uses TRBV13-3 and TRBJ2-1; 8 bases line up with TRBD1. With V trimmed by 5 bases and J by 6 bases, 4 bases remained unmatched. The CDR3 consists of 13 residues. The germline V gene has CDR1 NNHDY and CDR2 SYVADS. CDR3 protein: CASREDRVAEQFF. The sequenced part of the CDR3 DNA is TGTGCCAGCAGGGAGGACAGGGTTGCT.

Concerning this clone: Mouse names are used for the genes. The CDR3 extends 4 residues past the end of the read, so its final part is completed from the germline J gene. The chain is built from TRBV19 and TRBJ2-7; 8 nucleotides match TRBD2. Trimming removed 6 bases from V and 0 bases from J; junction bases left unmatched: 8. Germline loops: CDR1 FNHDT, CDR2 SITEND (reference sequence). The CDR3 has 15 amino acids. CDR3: CASTPDWVSSYEQYF. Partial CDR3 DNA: TGTGCCAGCACCCCGGACTGGGTGAGCTCCTAT.

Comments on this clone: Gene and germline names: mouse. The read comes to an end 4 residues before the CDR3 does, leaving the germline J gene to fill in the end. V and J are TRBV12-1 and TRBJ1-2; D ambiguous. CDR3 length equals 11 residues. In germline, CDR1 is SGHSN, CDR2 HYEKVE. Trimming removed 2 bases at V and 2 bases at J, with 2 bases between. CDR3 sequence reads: CASSPNSDYTF. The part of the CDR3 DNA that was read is TGTGCCAGCTCTCCTAACTCC.

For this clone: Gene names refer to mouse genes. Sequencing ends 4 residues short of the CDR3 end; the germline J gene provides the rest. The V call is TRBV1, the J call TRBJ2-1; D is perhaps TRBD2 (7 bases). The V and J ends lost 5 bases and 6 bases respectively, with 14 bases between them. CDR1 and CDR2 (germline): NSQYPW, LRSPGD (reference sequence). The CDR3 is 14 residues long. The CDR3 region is CTCSPRGGLAEQFF. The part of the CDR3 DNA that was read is TGCACCTGCAGTCCGAGAGGGGGGCTTGCT.

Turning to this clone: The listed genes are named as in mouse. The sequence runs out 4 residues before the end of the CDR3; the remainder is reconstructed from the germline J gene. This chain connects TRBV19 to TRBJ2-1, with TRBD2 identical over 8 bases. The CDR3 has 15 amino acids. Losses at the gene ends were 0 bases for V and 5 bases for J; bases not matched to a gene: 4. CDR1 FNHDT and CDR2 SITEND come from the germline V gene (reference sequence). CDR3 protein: CASSIVRLGNAEQFF. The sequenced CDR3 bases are TGTGCCAGCAGTATAGTCCGACTGGGGAATGCT.

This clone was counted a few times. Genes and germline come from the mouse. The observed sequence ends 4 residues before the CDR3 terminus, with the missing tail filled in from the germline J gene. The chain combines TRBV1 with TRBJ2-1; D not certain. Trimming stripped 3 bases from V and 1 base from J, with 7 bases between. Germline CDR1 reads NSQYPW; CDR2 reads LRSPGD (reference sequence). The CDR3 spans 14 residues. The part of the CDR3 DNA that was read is TGCACCTGCAGTGCCCCCAGAAACTATGCT. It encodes CTCSAPRNYA. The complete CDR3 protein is CTCSAPRNYAEQFF.

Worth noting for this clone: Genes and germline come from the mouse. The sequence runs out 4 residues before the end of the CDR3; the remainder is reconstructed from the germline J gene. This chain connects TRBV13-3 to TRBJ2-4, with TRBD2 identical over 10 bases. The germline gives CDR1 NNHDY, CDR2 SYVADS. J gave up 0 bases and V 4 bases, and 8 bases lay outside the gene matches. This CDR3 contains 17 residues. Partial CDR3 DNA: TGTGCCAGCAGTCCTGGGGGACTGGGGATTAGTCAAAAC. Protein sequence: CASSPGGLGISQN. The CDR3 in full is CASSPGGLGISQNTLYF.

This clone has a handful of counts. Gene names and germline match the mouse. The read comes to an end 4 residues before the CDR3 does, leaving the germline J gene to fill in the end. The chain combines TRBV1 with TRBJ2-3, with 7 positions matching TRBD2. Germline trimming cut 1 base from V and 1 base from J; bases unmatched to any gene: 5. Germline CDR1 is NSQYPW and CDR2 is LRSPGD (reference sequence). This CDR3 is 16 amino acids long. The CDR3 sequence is CTCSAALGDRAETLYF. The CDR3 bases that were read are TGCACCTGCAGTGCAGCTCTGGGGGACCGTGCAGAA.

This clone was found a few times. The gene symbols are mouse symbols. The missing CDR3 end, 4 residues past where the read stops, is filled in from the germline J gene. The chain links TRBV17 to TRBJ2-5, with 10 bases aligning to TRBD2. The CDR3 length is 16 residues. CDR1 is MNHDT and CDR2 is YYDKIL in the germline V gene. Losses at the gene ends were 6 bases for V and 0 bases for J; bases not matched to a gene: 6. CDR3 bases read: TGTGCTAGCAGCAGGGACTGGGGTCCTAACCAAGAC. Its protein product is CASSRDWGPNQD. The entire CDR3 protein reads CASSRDWGPNQDTQYF.

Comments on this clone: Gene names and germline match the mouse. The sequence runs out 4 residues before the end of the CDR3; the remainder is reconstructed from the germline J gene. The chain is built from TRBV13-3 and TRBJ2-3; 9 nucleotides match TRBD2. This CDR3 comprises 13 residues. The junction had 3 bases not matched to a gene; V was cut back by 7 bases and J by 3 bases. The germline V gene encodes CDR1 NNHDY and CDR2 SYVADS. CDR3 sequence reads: CASCWGGAETLYF. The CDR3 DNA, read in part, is TGTGCCAGCTGTTGGGGGGGCGCAGAA.

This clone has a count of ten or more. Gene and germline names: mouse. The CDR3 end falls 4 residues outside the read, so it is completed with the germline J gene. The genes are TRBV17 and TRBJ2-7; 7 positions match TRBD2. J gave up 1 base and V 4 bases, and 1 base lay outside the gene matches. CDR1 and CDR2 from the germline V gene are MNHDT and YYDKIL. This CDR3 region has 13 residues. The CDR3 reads CASSNWGSYEQYF. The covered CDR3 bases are TGTGCTAGCAGTAACTGGGGTTCCTAT.

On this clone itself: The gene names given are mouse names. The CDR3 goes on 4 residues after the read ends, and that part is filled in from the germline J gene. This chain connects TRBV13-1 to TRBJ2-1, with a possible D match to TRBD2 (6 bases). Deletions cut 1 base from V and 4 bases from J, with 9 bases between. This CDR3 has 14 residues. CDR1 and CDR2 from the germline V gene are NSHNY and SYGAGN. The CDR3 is CASSDCWGYAEQFF. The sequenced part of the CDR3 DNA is TGTGCCAGCAGTGATTGCTGGGGATATGCT.

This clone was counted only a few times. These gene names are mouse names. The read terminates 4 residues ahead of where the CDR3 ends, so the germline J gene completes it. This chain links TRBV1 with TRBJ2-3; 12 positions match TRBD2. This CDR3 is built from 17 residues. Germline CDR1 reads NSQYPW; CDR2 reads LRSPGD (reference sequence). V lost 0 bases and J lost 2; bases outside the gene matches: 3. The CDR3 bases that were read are TGCACCTGCAGTGCAGATCGGACTGGGGGGGTTGCAGAA. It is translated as CTCSADRTGGVAE. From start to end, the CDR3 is CTCSADRTGGVAETLYF.

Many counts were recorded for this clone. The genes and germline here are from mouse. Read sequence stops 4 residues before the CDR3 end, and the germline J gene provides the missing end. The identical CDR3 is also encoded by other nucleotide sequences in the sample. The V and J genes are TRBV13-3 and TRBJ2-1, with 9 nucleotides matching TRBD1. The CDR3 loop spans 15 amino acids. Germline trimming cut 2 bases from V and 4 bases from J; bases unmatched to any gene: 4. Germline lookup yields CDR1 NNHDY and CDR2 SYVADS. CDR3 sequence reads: CASSEGDRVYAEQFF. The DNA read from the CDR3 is TGTGCCAGCAGTGAGGGGGACAGGGTTTATGCT.

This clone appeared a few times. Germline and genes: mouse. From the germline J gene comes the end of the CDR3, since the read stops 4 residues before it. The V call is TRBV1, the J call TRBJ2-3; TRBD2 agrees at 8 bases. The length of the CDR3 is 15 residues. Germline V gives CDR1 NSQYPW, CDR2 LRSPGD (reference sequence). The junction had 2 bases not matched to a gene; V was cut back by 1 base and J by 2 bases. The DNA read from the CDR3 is TGCACCTGCAGTGCAGTGGGGGGGGTTGCAGAA. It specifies CTCSAVGGVAE. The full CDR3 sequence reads CTCSAVGGVAETLYF.

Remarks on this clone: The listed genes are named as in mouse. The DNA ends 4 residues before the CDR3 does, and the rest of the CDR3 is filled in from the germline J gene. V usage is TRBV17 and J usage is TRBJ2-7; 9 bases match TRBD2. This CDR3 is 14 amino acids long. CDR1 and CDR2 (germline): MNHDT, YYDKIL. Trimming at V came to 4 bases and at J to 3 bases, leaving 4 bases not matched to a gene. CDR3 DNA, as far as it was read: TGTGCTAGCAGTACCGGGACTGGGATCTAT. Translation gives CASSTGTGIY. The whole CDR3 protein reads CASSTGTGIYEQYF.

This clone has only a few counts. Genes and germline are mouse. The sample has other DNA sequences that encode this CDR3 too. The CDR3 sequence is CTCSAPGGPNERLFF. The part of the CDR3 DNA that was read is TGCACCTGCAGTGCGCCAGGGGGTCCCAACGAA. V and J are TRBV1 and TRBJ1-4; 7 bases line up with TRBD1. The CDR3 goes on 4 residues after the read ends, and that part is filled in from the germline J gene. Trimming cost V 3 bases and J 3 bases; bases outside gene matches: 4. This CDR3 has 15 residues. Per germline, CDR1 NSQYPW and CDR2 LRSPGD (reference sequence).

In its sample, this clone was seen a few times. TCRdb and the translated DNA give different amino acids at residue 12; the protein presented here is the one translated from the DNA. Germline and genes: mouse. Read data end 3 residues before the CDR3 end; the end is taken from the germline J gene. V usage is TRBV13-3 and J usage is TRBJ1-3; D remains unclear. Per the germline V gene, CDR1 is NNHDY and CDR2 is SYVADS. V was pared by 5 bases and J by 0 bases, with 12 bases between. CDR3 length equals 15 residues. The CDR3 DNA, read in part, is TGTGCCAGCAGCCCCCCCCAGAATTCTGGAAATACG. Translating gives CASSPPQNSGNT. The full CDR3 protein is CASSPPQNSGNTLYF. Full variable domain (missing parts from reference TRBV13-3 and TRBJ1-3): EAAVTQSPRSKVAVTGGKVTLSCHQTNNHDYMYWYRQDTGHGLRLIHYSYVADSTEKGDIPDGYKASRPSQENFSLILELASLSQTAVYFCASSPPQNSGNTLYFGEGSRLIVV.

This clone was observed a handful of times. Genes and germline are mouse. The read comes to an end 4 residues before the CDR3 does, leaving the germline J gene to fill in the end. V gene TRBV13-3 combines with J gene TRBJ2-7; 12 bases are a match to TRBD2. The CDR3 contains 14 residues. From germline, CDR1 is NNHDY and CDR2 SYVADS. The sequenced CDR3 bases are TGTGCCAGCAGAGGACTGGGGGGGACTTAT. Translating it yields CASRGLGGTY. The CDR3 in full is CASRGLGGTYEQYF.

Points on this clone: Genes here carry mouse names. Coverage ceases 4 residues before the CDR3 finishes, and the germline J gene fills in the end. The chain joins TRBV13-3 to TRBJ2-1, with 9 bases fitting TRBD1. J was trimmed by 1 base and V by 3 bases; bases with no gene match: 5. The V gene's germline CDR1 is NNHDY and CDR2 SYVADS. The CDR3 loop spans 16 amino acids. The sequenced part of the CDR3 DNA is TGTGCCAGCAGTGGGGGACAGGGCCTCAACTATGCT. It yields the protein CASSGGQGLNYA. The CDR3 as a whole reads CASSGGQGLNYAEQFF.

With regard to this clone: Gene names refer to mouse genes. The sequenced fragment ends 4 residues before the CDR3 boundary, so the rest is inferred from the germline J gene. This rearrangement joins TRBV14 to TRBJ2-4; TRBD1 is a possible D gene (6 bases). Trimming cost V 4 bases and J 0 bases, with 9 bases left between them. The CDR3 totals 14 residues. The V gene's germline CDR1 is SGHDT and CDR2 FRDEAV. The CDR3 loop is CASSPDSSQNTLYF. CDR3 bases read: TGTGCCAGCAGTCCGGACAGTAGTCAAAAC.

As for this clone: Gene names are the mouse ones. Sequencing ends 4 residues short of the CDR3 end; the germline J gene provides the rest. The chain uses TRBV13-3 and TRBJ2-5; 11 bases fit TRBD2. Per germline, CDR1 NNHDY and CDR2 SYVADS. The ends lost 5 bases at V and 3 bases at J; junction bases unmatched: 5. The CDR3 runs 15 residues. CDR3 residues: CASRPGTGGQDTQYF. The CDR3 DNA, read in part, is TGTGCCAGCAGGCCGGGGACTGGGGGACAAGAC.

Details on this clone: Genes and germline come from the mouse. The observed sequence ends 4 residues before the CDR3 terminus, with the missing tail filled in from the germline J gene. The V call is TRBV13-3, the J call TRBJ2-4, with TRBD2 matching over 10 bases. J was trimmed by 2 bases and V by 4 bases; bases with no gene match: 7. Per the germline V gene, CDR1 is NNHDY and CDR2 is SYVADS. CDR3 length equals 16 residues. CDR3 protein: CASSLLGGRDQNTLYF. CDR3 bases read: TGTGCCAGCAGTTTGCTGGGGGGGCGCGATCAAAAC.

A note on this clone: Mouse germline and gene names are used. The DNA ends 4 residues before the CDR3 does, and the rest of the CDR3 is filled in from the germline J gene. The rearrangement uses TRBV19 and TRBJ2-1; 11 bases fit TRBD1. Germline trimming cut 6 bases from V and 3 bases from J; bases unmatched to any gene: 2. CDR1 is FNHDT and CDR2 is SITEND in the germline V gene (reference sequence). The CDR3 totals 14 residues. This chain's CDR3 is CASTGTGGYAEQFF. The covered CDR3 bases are TGTGCCAGCACCGGGACAGGGGGCTATGCT.

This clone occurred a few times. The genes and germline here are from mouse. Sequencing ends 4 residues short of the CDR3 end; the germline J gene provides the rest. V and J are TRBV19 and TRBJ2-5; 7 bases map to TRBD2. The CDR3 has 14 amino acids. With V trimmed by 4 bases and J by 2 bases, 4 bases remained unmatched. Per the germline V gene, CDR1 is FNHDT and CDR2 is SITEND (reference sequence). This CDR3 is CASSSDWRQDTQYF. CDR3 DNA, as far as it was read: TGTGCCAGCAGTTCGGACTGGCGCCAAGAC.